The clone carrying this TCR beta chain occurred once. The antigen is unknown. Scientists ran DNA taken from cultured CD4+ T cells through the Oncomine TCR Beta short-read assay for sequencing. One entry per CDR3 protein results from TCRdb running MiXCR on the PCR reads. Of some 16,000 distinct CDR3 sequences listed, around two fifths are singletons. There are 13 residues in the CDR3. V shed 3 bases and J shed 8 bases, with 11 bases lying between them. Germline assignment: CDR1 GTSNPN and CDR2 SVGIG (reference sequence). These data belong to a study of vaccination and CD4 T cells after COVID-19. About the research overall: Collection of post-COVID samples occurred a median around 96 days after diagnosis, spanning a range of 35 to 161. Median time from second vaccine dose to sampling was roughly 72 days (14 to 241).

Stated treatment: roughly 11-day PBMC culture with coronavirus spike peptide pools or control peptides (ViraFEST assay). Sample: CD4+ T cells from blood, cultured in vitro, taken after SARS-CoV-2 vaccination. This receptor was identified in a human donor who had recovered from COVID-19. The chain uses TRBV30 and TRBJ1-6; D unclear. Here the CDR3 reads CAWRDGGDSPLHF. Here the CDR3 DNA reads TGTGCCTGGAGGGACGGCGGGGATTCACCCCTCCACTTT.